This T cell receptor (beta chain) originates from a study of blood T cell repertoires in COVID-19. Study background: Sites across the United States, Italy and Spain contributed samples from acute and convalescent COVID-19. Nucleic acid was either cDNA or gDNA, and it came from T cells, B-cell-depleted T cells, or PBMCs.

Per the original methods: For nucleated cells, counts were estimated from reference gene primer amplification. Generated by immunoSEQ multiplex PCR, the TCRdb table keeps only in-frame clones and is missing some. V and J calls and clone size are as listed in that table; D and trimming were resolved from the DNA. In the table there are 100,000 to 150,000 clones, about 70% of which are singletons. This CDR3 has 14 amino acids. V shed 5 bases and J shed 5 bases, with 10 bases lying between them. Looked up from germline, CDR1 is SGHAT and CDR2 is FQNNGV. The sequenced material came from peripheral blood. This TCR was recovered from a woman between 65 and 79 years old with acute or convalescent COVID-19. V is TRBV11-2 and J is TRBJ1-6; the D gene is possibly TRBD1 (5 bases). The CDR3 protein is CASSRRQNNSPLHF. DNA of the CDR3: TGTGCCAGCAGCCGAAGACAGAATAATTCACCCCTCCACTTT. Combining the CDR3 with reference TRBV11-2 and TRBJ1-6 gives the whole variable domain EAGVAQSPRYKIIEKRQSVAFWCNPISGHATLYWYQQILGQGPKLLIQFQNNGVVDDSQLPKDRFSAERLKGVDSTLKIQPAKLEDSAVYLCASSRRQNNSPLHFGNGTRLTVT.